This TCR beta chain was documented in a study of blood T cell repertoires in COVID-19. Study-level background: T cells, B-cell-depleted T cells, or PBMCs supplied cDNA or gDNA.

Repertoires were generated with immunoSEQ multiplex PCR, while TCRdb's copy carries only in-frame clones and drops some. The sample contains some 170,000 clones, about 90% of which appear only once. CDR1 and CDR2 (germline): LNHDA, SQIVND (reference sequence). The ends were cut back, 6 bases at V and 4 bases at J, with 10 bases in the middle. CDR3 size: 13 residues. The chain is built from TRBV19 and TRBJ2-4; D is possibly TRBD1 (5 bases). The sample taken for sequencing was PBMCs or T cells enriched from blood (not recorded which). The sequence was collected from a human donor with acute COVID-19. The donor label of this sample is uncertain. The CDR3 region has the DNA TGTGCCAGTAGCGAGTCAGGGAAAAACATTCAGTACTTC. Its protein product is CASSESGKNIQYF. Filled out from reference TRBV19 and TRBJ2-4, the complete variable domain reads DGGITQSPKYLFRKEGQNVTLSCEQNLNHDAMYWYRQDPGQGLRLIYYSQIVNDFQKGDIAEGYSVSREKKESFPLTVTSAQKNPTAFYLCASSESGKNIQYFGAGTRLSVL.